A selection of T cell receptor beta chains follows, all from one sample in a study of blood T cell repertoires in COVID-19. Sequencing used immunoSEQ multiplex PCR; TCRdb keeps in-frame clones, though not all of them. The table has 80,000 to 100,000 clones, nearly 95% seen once. The sequencing sample was made of peripheral blood. These receptors were obtained from a human donor with active COVID-19. The donor label of this sample is uncertain. Both conserved end residues are part of each CDR3. A D gene is named only where the DNA matches it firmly. For some rows the clone size is stated as once, few or many, or as a class when expanded; others skip it.

J gene: TRBJ2-3
D gene: TRBD2
CDR3 length: 20
V gene: TRBV4-2
clone size: NA
CDR3 protein: CASSQENGGGSFSSTDTQYF

J gene: TRBJ1-3
D gene: NA
CDR3 length: 15
V gene: TRBV6-5
clone size: NA
CDR3 protein: CASRERSISGNTIYF

J gene: TRBJ2-5
D gene: NA
CDR3 length: 16
V gene: TRBV4-3
clone size: NA
CDR3 protein: CASSPGIVGSSETQYF

J gene: TRBJ1-1
D gene: NA
CDR3 length: 16
V gene: TRBV5-1
clone size: NA
CDR3 protein: CASSPPGVLMNTEAFF

J gene: TRBJ1-1
D gene: TRBD1
CDR3 length: 16
V gene: TRBV7-2
clone size: NA
CDR3 protein: CASSSWTGGGRTEAFF

J gene: TRBJ2-1
D gene: NA
CDR3 length: 15
V gene: TRBV7-8
clone size: NA
CDR3 protein: CASSLVAGIGYEQFF

J gene: TRBJ1-1
D gene: NA
CDR3 length: 18
V gene: TRBV7-2
clone size: NA
CDR3 protein: CASSLGRGREWMNTEAFF

J gene: TRBJ2-3
D gene: TRBD2
CDR3 length: 16
V gene: TRBV7-8
clone size: NA
CDR3 protein: CASSRRLAGVSDTQYF

J gene: TRBJ2-7
D gene: TRBD1
CDR3 length: 14
V gene: TRBV28
clone size: once
CDR3 protein: CASSLPQGAYEQYF

J gene: TRBJ1-4
D gene: TRBD1
CDR3 length: 15
V gene: TRBV28
clone size: NA
CDR3 protein: CASSLGGQGYEKLFF

J gene: TRBJ1-6
D gene: TRBD1
CDR3 length: 15
V gene: TRBV6-5
clone size: NA
CDR3 protein: CASRPPGQSNSPLHF

J gene: TRBJ2-4
D gene: TRBD2
CDR3 length: 15
V gene: TRBV7-2
clone size: NA
CDR3 protein: CASSSRSGELGIQYF

J gene: TRBJ1-1
D gene: NA
CDR3 length: 16
V gene: TRBV5-6
clone size: few
CDR3 protein: CASSFRGPSTNTEAFF

J gene: TRBJ2-7
D gene: TRBD2
CDR3 length: 14
V gene: TRBV28
clone size: NA
CDR3 protein: CASSTSGHSYEQYF

J gene: TRBJ2-5
D gene: NA
CDR3 length: 15
V gene: TRBV7-2
clone size: once
CDR3 protein: CASSKTGFRQETQYF

J gene: TRBJ1-2
D gene: TRBD1
CDR3 length: 14
V gene: TRBV6-5
clone size: NA
CDR3 protein: CATSTTGTGGGYTF

J gene: TRBJ2-1
D gene: TRBD2
CDR3 length: 18
V gene: TRBV27
clone size: NA
CDR3 protein: CASSFRSGKVSSYNEQFF

J gene: TRBJ1-2
D gene: TRBD1
CDR3 length: 16
V gene: TRBV6-1
clone size: NA
CDR3 protein: CASSELLRGTGGGYTF

J gene: TRBJ2-2
D gene: NA
CDR3 length: 16
V gene: TRBV27
clone size: NA
CDR3 protein: CASSSRGASNTGELFF

J gene: TRBJ2-7
D gene: NA
CDR3 length: 12
V gene: TRBV5-1
clone size: NA
CDR3 protein: CASGQTTYEQYF

J gene: TRBJ1-3
D gene: NA
CDR3 length: 13
V gene: TRBV25-1
clone size: NA
CDR3 protein: CAGQSSSGNTIYF

J gene: TRBJ1-4
D gene: NA
CDR3 length: 15
V gene: TRBV3-1/TRBV3-2
clone size: NA
CDR3 protein: CASSQRRGGNEKLFF

J gene: TRBJ1-1
D gene: NA
CDR3 length: 14
V gene: TRBV25-1
clone size: NA
CDR3 protein: CASSELDTRTEAFF

J gene: TRBJ2-3
D gene: TRBD2
CDR3 length: 15
V gene: TRBV24-1
clone size: NA
CDR3 protein: CATSAGREQIDTQYF

J gene: TRBJ2-7
D gene: NA
CDR3 length: 12
V gene: TRBV11-2
clone size: NA
CDR3 protein: CASSPFSYEQYF

J gene: TRBJ2-1
D gene: NA
CDR3 length: 15
V gene: TRBV6-1
clone size: NA
CDR3 protein: CASSESGESYNEQFF

J gene: TRBJ2-7
D gene: TRBD2
CDR3 length: 15
V gene: TRBV6-5
clone size: NA
CDR3 protein: CASSIVGSAGGEQYF

J gene: TRBJ2-3
D gene: NA
CDR3 length: 14
V gene: TRBV28
clone size: NA
CDR3 protein: CATKGQLALDTQYF

J gene: TRBJ1-1
D gene: NA
CDR3 length: 13
V gene: TRBV9
clone size: NA
CDR3 protein: CASSVAINTEAFF

J gene: TRBJ2-3
D gene: NA
CDR3 length: 14
V gene: TRBV6-2/TRBV6-3
clone size: NA
CDR3 protein: CASSYGGRGDTQYF

J gene: TRBJ2-3
D gene: TRBD2
CDR3 length: 16
V gene: TRBV15
clone size: NA
CDR3 protein: CATSREASGSSDTQYF

J gene: TRBJ2-3
D gene: NA
CDR3 length: 14
V gene: TRBV7-2
clone size: NA
CDR3 protein: CASSPGVSTDTQYF

J gene: TRBJ2-4
D gene: TRBD2
CDR3 length: 17
V gene: TRBV5-1
clone size: NA
CDR3 protein: CASSPVGGVVAKNIQYF

J gene: TRBJ1-2
D gene: NA
CDR3 length: 14
V gene: TRBV6-5
clone size: NA
CDR3 protein: CASSYSSLNYGYTF

J gene: TRBJ1-3
D gene: NA
CDR3 length: 16
V gene: TRBV4-1
clone size: NA
CDR3 protein: CASTPAGAQTGNTIYF

J gene: TRBJ2-3
D gene: TRBD2
CDR3 length: 16
V gene: TRBV7-6
clone size: NA
CDR3 protein: CASSPGGTGTWDTQYF

J gene: TRBJ1-3
D gene: NA
CDR3 length: 17
V gene: TRBV18
clone size: NA
CDR3 protein: CASSPPVMAVSGNTIYF

J gene: TRBJ2-7
D gene: TRBD1
CDR3 length: 15
V gene: TRBV20-1
clone size: NA
CDR3 protein: CSASRGQGKYGEQYF

J gene: TRBJ1-5
D gene: TRBD1
CDR3 length: 13
V gene: TRBV2
clone size: NA
CDR3 protein: CATGQGGYQPQHF

J gene: TRBJ2-6
D gene: TRBD1
CDR3 length: 18
V gene: TRBV5-5
clone size: NA
CDR3 protein: CASSTAGTGQVGANVLTF

J gene: TRBJ2-3
D gene: TRBD2
CDR3 length: 17
V gene: TRBV29-1
clone size: once
CDR3 protein: CSVAFSGRETRTDTQYF

J gene: TRBJ1-1
D gene: NA
CDR3 length: 15
V gene: TRBV2
clone size: once
CDR3 protein: CASSEYRAVNTEAFF

J gene: TRBJ1-2
D gene: NA
CDR3 length: 14
V gene: TRBV5-6
clone size: NA
CDR3 protein: CASSLGNNNYGYTF

J gene: TRBJ1-2
D gene: TRBD1
CDR3 length: 17
V gene: TRBV28
clone size: NA
CDR3 protein: CASSPPGGAGTGTGYTF

J gene: TRBJ1-5
D gene: TRBD1
CDR3 length: 14
V gene: TRBV5-1
clone size: NA
CDR3 protein: CASSPGTGDQPQHF

J gene: TRBJ2-7
D gene: NA
CDR3 length: 11
V gene: TRBV28
clone size: few
CDR3 protein: CASSQRYEQYF

J gene: TRBJ2-3
D gene: NA
CDR3 length: 15
V gene: TRBV7-2
clone size: NA
CDR3 protein: CASSSDYPRTDTQYF

J gene: TRBJ2-7
D gene: TRBD1
CDR3 length: 15
V gene: TRBV7-2
clone size: NA
CDR3 protein: CASSKATGLFYEQYF

J gene: TRBJ1-3
D gene: NA
CDR3 length: 13
V gene: TRBV6-5
clone size: NA
CDR3 protein: CASRGSAGNTIYF

J gene: TRBJ2-3
D gene: TRBD1
CDR3 length: 16
V gene: TRBV20-1
clone size: NA
CDR3 protein: CSASRLGQGVPDTQYF